What follows is one TCR beta chain and its context. Its antigen is not identified. Everyone who donated was a Caucasian adult who lived in Nashville, Tennessee. For genomic DNA, unsorted samples relied on around 81 million PBMCs. This record comes from a study of shared clonotypes between healthy human individuals. Overall study findings and caveats: Only blood underwent sampling, and tissue repertoires likely differ.

Researchers ran the assay at a deep level. Clones were sequenced by immunoSEQ multiplex PCR, and TCRdb holds only the in-frame ones, with some missing. Of around 500,000 clones in the sample, around 73% are singletons; the top ten hold approximately 12%. The CDR3 runs 15 residues. With 6 bases removed from V and 0 bases from J, the gap between germline ends came to 15 bases. Germline V CDR1 and CDR2: LNHDA, SQIVND (reference sequence). The receptor comes from a middle-aged woman in good health. Some clones in this sample may be carry-over from other donors' samples. The chain combines TRBV19 with TRBJ2-7; D is perhaps TRBD2 (6 bases). Sequences were obtained from PBMCs. In nucleotides, the CDR3 is TGTGCCAGTAGCCCTAGCGCAGCGGCCTCCTACGAGCAGTACTTC. This encodes CASSPSAAASYEQYF.